Below are 12 T cell receptor beta chains sequenced from a single sample in a study of vaccination and CD4 T cells after COVID-19. Described treatment: roughly 10-day PBMC culture with coronavirus spike peptide pools or control peptides (ViraFEST assay). The collection of CD4+ T cells from the unexposed donor took place before the COVID-19 pandemic (2011-2018). Sequenced with the Oncomine TCR Beta short-read assay was DNA taken from cultured CD4+ T cells. Scientists extracted genomic DNA from CD4+ T cells grown in culture. TCRdb itself ran the PCR reads through MiXCR, one entry per CDR3 protein. The table records nearly 9,500 distinct CDR3 sequences, approximately 34% of them present only once. These receptors lack a known antigen. The sequenced sample was CD4+ T cells from blood, cultured in vitro. The receptor set was obtained from a human donor in good health.

The table lists this clonotype with a few counts. The rearrangement joins TRBV6-2 or TRBV6-3 to TRBJ2-7, with 8 bases fitting TRBD1. CDR1 and CDR2 (germline): MNHEY, SVGEGT. Trimming removed 7 bases from V and 0 bases from J; junction bases left unmatched: 8. There are 15 residues in the CDR3. CDR3 in amino acids: CASNYRGTVSYEQYF. The CDR3, as DNA: TGTGCCAGCAACTACAGGGGGACAGTCTCCTACGAGCAGTACTTC.

Only a few counts were recorded for this clonotype. The chain uses TRBV6-1 and TRBJ1-5; D ambiguous. The length of the CDR3 is 14 residues. The V gene lost 1 base and the J gene lost 6 bases, with 10 bases spanning the gap. The V gene's germline CDR1 is MNHNS and CDR2 SASEGT. The CDR3 DNA follows: TGTGCCAGCAGTGAAGAAAGGGTTGTTCAGCCCCAGCATTTT. Translating it yields CASSEERVVQPQHF.

The chain has TRBV7-3 and TRBJ2-7, with 10 bases that match TRBD1. CDR1 and CDR2 from the germline V gene are SGHTA and FQGTGA. With 5 bases clipped from V and 1 base from J, the junction kept 8 bases outside the gene matches. The CDR3 loop spans 16 amino acids. CDR3 sequence reads: CASSLNAGQGSYEQYF. The CDR3 DNA reads TGTGCCAGCAGCCTAAATGCGGGACAGGGGTCCTACGAGCAGTACTTC. Full variable domain (missing parts from reference TRBV7-3 and TRBJ2-7): GAGVSQTPSNKVTEKGKYVELRCDPISGHTALYWYRQSLGQGPEFLIYFQGTGAADDSGLPNDRFFAVRPEGSVSTLKIQRTERGDSAVYLCASSLNAGQGSYEQYFGPGTRLTVT.

This clonotype was observed a few times. This rearrangement joins TRBV5-1 to TRBJ2-3, with 10 nucleotides matching TRBD2. The germline V gene has CDR1 SGHRS and CDR2 YFSETQ. This CDR3 has 16 amino acids. Losses at the gene ends were 6 bases for V and 2 bases for J; bases not matched to a gene: 9. CDR3 sequence (DNA): TGCGCCAGCACCCCCGGGACTAGCGCTTTCACAGATACGCAGTATTTT. This sequence encodes CASTPGTSAFTDTQYF.

This clonotype is a singleton in its sample. The rearrangement links TRBV7-3 to TRBJ2-7; 14 bases agree with TRBD2. CDR3 length: 14 amino acids. J gave up 8 bases and V 2 bases, and 2 bases lay outside the gene matches. Looked up from germline, CDR1 is SGHTA and CDR2 is FQGTGA. The CDR3 coding sequence is TGTGCCAGCAGCTTAGGGACTAGCGGGAGTCAGCAGTACTTC. Protein sequence: CASSLGTSGSQQYF.

Concerning this clonotype itself: Its ends do not fully match the called genes, so a read error is possible. V is TRBV19 and J is TRBJ1-2; D may be TRBD1 (5 bases). CDR1 is LNHDA, CDR2 SQIVND, per germline (reference sequence). CDR3 length: 15 amino acids. CDR3 DNA: TGTGCCAGTAAGCCGCTAGGAGGGACTAACTATGGCTACGCCTTC. Amino acids: CASKPLGGTNYGYAF.

This clonotype was found a few times. V gene TRBV20-1 combines with J gene TRBJ2-4, with D perhaps TRBD1 or TRBD2 (6 bases each). Trimming pared 5 bases from V and 1 base from J, leaving 15 bases between. CDR1 is DFQATT, CDR2 SNEGSKA, per germline (reference sequence). The CDR3 is 15 amino acids. The CDR3 DNA sequence: TGCAGTGCTCGGGACTTCCAGGGGGCCAAAAACATTCAGTACTTC. Encoded protein: CSARDFQGAKNIQYF.

V usage is TRBV5-1 and J usage is TRBJ2-3; D might be TRBD2 (5 bases). With 5 bases removed from V and 0 bases from J, the gap between germline ends came to 13 bases. The CDR3 totals 15 residues. The germline gives CDR1 SGHRS, CDR2 YFSETQ. The CDR3 protein is CASRGLSHSTDTQYF. In nucleotides, the CDR3 is TGCGCCAGCAGAGGACTGAGCCATAGCACAGATACGCAGTATTTT. The variable domain in full, completed from reference TRBV5-1 and TRBJ2-3, reads KAGVTQTPRYLIKTRGQQVTLSCSPISGHRSVSWYQQTPGQGLQFLFEYFSETQRNKGNFPGRFSGRQFSNSRSEMNVSTLELGDSALYLCASRGLSHSTDTQYFGPGTRLTVL.

The rearrangement links TRBV5-1 to TRBJ1-6; perhaps TRBD1 as D (5 bases). In germline, CDR1 is SGHRS, CDR2 YFSETQ. The CDR3 runs to 15 residues. V was trimmed by 0 bases and J by 6 bases, leaving 10 bases between them. For the CDR3, the DNA is TGCGCCAGCAGCTTGGCCGGGGCTACTAATTCACCCCTCCACTTT. It is translated as CASSLAGATNSPLHF.

This chain joins TRBV2 and TRBJ2-1; 7 bases agree with TRBD2. The trim removed 4 bases at V and 10 bases at J, leaving 10 bases unmatched. The germline CDR1 and CDR2 sequences are SNHLY and FYNNEI. The CDR3 is 14 residues long. CDR3 amino acids: CASSAEAGSNEQFF. CDR3 sequence (DNA): TGTGCCAGCAGTGCGGAAGCGGGAAGTAACGAGCAGTTCTTC.

The table lists this clonotype with a few counts. The rearrangement joins TRBV4-3 to TRBJ2-3; 7 positions agree with TRBD2. CDR3 length: 16 amino acids. From germline, CDR1 is LGHNA and CDR2 YSLEER. The V gene end was trimmed by 0 bases and the J gene end by 4 bases; junction bases not matched to a gene: 7. The CDR3 DNA follows: TGCGCCAGCAGCCAAGATCTGGGGGGGAGCGCAGATACGCAGTATTTT. Protein sequence: CASSQDLGGSADTQYF.

The chain combines TRBV7-8 with TRBJ2-5, with 9 positions matching TRBD1. Germline CDR1 reads SGHVS; CDR2 reads FQNEAQ. The junction had 6 bases not matched to a gene; V was cut back by 2 bases and J by 5 bases. The CDR3 is 15 amino acids. CDR3 in amino acids: CASSLNRGRDETQYF. CDR3 nucleotides: TGTGCCAGCAGCTTAAACAGGGGGCGGGATGAGACCCAGTACTTC.